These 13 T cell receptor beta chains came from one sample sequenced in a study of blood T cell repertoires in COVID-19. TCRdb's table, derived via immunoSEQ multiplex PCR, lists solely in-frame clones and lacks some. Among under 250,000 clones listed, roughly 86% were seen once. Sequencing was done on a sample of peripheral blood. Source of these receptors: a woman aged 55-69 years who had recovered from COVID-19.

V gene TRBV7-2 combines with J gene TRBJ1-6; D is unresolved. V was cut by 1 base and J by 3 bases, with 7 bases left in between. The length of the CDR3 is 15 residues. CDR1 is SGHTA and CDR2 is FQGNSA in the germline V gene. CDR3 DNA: TGTGCCAGCAGCTTAGGGCAGAACTATAATTCACCCCTCCACTTT. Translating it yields CASSLGQNYNSPLHF. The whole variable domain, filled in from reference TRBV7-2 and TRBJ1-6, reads GAGVSQSPSNKVTEKGKDVELRCDPISGHTALYWYRQSLGQGLEFLIYFQGNSAPDKSGLPSDRFSAERTGGSVSTLTIQRTQQEDSAVYLCASSLGQNYNSPLHFGNGTRLTVT.

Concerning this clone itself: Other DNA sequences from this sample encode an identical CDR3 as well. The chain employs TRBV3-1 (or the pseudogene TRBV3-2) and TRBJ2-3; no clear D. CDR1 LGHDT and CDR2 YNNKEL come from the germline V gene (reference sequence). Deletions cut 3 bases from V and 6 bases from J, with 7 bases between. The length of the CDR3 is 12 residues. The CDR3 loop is CASSHPGDTQYF. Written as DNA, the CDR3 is TGTGCCAGCAGCCATCCAGGTGATACGCAGTATTTT.

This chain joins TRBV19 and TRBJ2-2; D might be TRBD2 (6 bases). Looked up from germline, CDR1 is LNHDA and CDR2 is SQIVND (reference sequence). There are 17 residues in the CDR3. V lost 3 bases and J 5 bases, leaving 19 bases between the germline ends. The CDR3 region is CASSIGPGQGGTGELFF. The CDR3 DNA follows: TGTGCCAGTAGTATCGGCCCGGGGCAGGGAGGTACCGGGGAGCTGTTTTTT.

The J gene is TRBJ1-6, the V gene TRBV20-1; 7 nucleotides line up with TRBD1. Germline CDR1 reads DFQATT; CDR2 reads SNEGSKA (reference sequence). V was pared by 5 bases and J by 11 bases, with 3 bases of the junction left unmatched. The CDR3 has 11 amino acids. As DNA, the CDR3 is TGCAGTGCTCTTGACAGGGCACCCCTCCACTTT. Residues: CSALDRAPLHF.

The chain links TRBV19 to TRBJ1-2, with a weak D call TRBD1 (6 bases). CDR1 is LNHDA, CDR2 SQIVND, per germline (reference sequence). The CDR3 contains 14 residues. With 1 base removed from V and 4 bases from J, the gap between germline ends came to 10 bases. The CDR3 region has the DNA TGTGCCAGTAGTATAGGACAGGTCGGCTATGGCTACACCTTC. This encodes CASSIGQVGYGYTF.

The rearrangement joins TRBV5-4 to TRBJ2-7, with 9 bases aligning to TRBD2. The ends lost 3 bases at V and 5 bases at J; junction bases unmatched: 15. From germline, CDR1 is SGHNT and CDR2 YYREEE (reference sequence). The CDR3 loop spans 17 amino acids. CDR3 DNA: TGTGCCAGCAGCTCGAAAGTGGGCGGGGGGGCTTTCGACGAGCAGTACTTC. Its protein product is CASSSKVGGGAFDEQYF.

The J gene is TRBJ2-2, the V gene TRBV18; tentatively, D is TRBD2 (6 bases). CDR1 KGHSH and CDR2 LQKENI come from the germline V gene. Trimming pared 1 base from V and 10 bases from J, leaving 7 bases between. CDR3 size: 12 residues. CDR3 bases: TGTGCCAGCTCACCACGGGGGGAGGAGCTGTTTTTT. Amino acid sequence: CASSPRGEELFF.

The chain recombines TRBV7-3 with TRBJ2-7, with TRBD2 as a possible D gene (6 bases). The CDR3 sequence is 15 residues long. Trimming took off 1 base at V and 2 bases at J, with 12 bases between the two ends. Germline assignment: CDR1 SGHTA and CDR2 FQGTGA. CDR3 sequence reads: CASSLRGGETYEQYF. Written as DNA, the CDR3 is TGTGCCAGCAGCTTAAGGGGCGGGGAAACCTACGAGCAGTACTTC.

The CDR3 loop reads CASSKRWGRNYGYTF. CDR3 nucleotides: TGTGCCAGCAGCAAGCGGTGGGGGCGGAACTATGGCTACACCTTC. The chain combines TRBV21-1 with TRBJ1-2; the D call in the table, TRBD1, was not verified against the DNA. TRBV21-1 is reported as a pseudogene. The CDR3 extends over 15 amino acids.

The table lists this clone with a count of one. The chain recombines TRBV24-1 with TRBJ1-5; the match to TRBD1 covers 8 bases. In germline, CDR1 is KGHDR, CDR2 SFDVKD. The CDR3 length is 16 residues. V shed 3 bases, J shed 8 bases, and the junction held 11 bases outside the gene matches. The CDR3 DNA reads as TGTGCCACCAGTGATCCGGACAGGGACGGAGAGGAGCCCCAGCATTTT. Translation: CATSDPDRDGEEPQHF.

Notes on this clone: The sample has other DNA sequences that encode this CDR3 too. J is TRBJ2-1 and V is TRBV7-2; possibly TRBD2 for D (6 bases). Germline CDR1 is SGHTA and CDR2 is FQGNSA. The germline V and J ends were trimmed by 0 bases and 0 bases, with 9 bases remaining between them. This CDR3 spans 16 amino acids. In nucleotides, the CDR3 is TGTGCCAGCAGCTTAGCGGGGGGATTCTCCTACAATGAGCAGTTCTTC. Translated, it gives CASSLAGGFSYNEQFF.

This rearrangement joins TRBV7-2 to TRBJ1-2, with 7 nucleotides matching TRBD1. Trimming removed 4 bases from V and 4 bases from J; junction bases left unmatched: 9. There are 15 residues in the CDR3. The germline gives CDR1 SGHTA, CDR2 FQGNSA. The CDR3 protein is CASSSRRGLGYGYTF. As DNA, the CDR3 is TGTGCCAGCAGCTCCCGAAGGGGGCTTGGCTATGGCTACACCTTC.

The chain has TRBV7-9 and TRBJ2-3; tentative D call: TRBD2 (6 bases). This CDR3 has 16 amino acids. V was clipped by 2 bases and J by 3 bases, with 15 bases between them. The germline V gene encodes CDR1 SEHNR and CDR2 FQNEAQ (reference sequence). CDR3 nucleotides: TGTGCCAGCAGCTTAAGGGTCGGGGGAAATACAGATACGCAGTATTTT. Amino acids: CASSLRVGGNTDTQYF.